This entry lists 16 T cell receptor beta chains sequenced from one sample in a study of tissue T cells after allogeneic stem cell transplantation. Measured with immunoSEQ multiplex PCR; TCRdb has only the in-frame clones, and not every one. The table has about 28,000 clones, over 75% seen once; the top ten hold about 3.5%. The sequences come from blood, collected before transplantation. These receptors originate from a woman between 18 and 49 years old who later had graft-versus-host disease after an allogeneic stem cell transplant.

The chain employs TRBV3-1 (or the pseudogene TRBV3-2) and TRBJ1-4; perhaps TRBD1 as D (5 bases). The V end lost 0 bases, the J end lost 5 bases, and 16 bases lay between the germline ends. Germline lookup yields CDR1 LGHDT and CDR2 YNNKEL (reference sequence). This CDR3 region has 17 residues. CDR3 bases: TGTGCCAGCAGCCAAGAGCGGGACGGGACTAGAAATGAAAAACTGTTTTTT. This gives the protein CASSQERDGTRNEKLFF.

The rearrangement links TRBV4-3 to TRBJ2-7; D not certain. The CDR3 extends over 15 amino acids. V was trimmed by 0 bases and J by 3 bases, leaving 12 bases between them. Looked up from germline, CDR1 is LGHNA and CDR2 is YSLEER. CDR3: CASSQDVLSYYEQYF. CDR3 in DNA: TGCGCCAGCAGCCAAGATGTTCTCAGTTACTACGAGCAGTACTTC.

The J gene is TRBJ2-4, the V gene TRBV12-3 or TRBV12-4, with D perhaps matching TRBD1 (7 bases). The CDR3 contains 13 residues. The V and J ends lost 8 bases and 1 base respectively, with 9 bases between them. The CDR3 DNA follows: TGTGCCAGCGGAGGGGGCGCCAAAAACATTCAGTACTTC. This gives the protein CASGGGAKNIQYF.

V gene TRBV12-3 or TRBV12-4 combines with J gene TRBJ1-1, with D possibly matching TRBD1 (5 bases). V lost 6 bases, J lost 4 bases, and 9 bases lay in between. The CDR3 sequence is 12 residues long. CDR3 residues: CASRRGTTEAFF. CDR3 DNA: TGTGCCAGCAGAAGGGGCACCACTGAAGCTTTCTTT.

This chain uses TRBV5-4 with TRBJ2-1, with 12 nucleotides matching TRBD2. From germline, CDR1 is SGHNT and CDR2 YYREEE (reference sequence). Trimming at V came to 3 bases and at J to 5 bases, leaving 9 bases not matched to a gene. The length of the CDR3 is 17 residues. The DNA of the CDR3 is TGTGCCAGCAGCTCAACCTTGACTAGCGGGAGAGACAATGAGCAGTTCTTC. It is translated as CASSSTLTSGRDNEQFF.

The chain joins TRBV5-4 to TRBJ2-1, with a possible D match to TRBD1 (5 bases). The CDR3 covers 15 residues. V lost 0 bases and J 12 bases, leaving 19 bases between the germline ends. Germline V gene sequence: CDR1 SGHNT, CDR2 YYREEE (reference sequence). The DNA for the CDR3 is TGTGCCAGCAGCTTGGCCTTGGACACTGAACCAAGGCAGTTCTTC. Protein product: CASSLALDTEPRQFF.

The chain is built from TRBV6-5 and TRBJ2-3; D ambiguous. Per the germline V gene, CDR1 is MNHEY and CDR2 is SVGAGI. Trimming left V 8 bases short and J 0 bases short, with 15 bases between. This CDR3 comprises 15 residues. CDR3 sequence reads: CASRLWGTSTDTQYF. For the CDR3, the DNA is TGTGCCAGCCGCTTGTGGGGTACTAGCACAGATACGCAGTATTTT.

The CDR3 DNA reads TGTGCCTGGAGTATCTGGGGCTCTGGAAACACCATATATTTT. Amino acids: CAWSIWGSGNTIYF. The V call is TRBV30, the J call TRBJ1-3; D unclear. Germline V gives CDR1 GTSNPN, CDR2 SVGIG (reference sequence). V was clipped by 2 bases and J by 0 bases, with 8 bases between them. This CDR3 region has 14 residues. Full variable domain (outside the CDR3, taken from reference TRBV30 and TRBJ1-3): SQTIHQWPATLVQPVGSPLSLECTVEGTSNPNLYWYRQAAGRGLQLLFYSVGIGQISSEVPQNLSASRPQDRQFILSSKKLLLSDSGFYLCAWSIWGSGNTIYFGEGSWLTVV.

The CDR3 loop is CASSAASGYTF. The DNA for the CDR3 is TGTGCCAGCAGCGCGGCGTCCGGCTACACCTTC. The J gene is TRBJ1-2, the V gene TRBV6-6; D remains ambiguous. The CDR3 sequence is 11 residues long. CDR1 and CDR2 from the germline V gene are MNHNY and SVGAGI (reference sequence). Trimming took 6 bases from V and 8 from J, leaving 10 bases between them.

This clone was seen once. The chain couples TRBV14 to TRBJ1-1, with 7 bases fitting TRBD1. The length of the CDR3 is 13 residues. Germline V lookup: CDR1 SGHDN, CDR2 FVKESK. V shed 6 bases, J shed 1 base, and the junction held 2 bases outside the gene matches. This CDR3 is CASRHRGNTEAFF. CDR3 bases: TGTGCCAGCAGGCACAGGGGGAACACTGAAGCTTTCTTT.

The table lists this clone with a few counts. This chain joins TRBV6-5 and TRBJ2-7, with TRBD2 identical over 7 bases. Trimming removed 9 bases from V and 3 bases from J; junction bases left unmatched: 2. Per the germline V gene, CDR1 is MNHEY and CDR2 is SVGAGI. There are 11 residues in the CDR3. For the CDR3, the DNA is TGTGCCAGTCGCGGGGGCTACGAGCAGTACTTC. This translates into CASRGGYEQYF.

The chain uses TRBV9 and TRBJ1-3; D is unclear. This CDR3 has 15 amino acids. Germline CDR1 and CDR2: SGDLS and YYNGEE. The V end lost 0 bases, the J end lost 2 bases, and 9 bases lay between the germline ends. The CDR3 reads CASSVDERPGNTIYF. CDR3 DNA sequence: TGTGCCAGCAGCGTAGATGAAAGGCCTGGAAACACCATATATTTT. Supplemented by reference TRBV9 and TRBJ1-3, the full variable domain reads DSGVTQTPKHLITATGQRVTLRCSPRSGDLSVYWYQQSLDQGLQFLIQYYNGEERAKGNILERFSAQQFPDLHSELNLSSLELGDSALYFCASSVDERPGNTIYFGEGSWLTVV.

This clone was detected a few times. This sequence joins TRBV5-4 and TRBJ1-2, with D possibly being TRBD1 (5 bases). There are 15 residues in the CDR3. Trimming left V 2 bases short and J 4 bases short, with 15 bases between. The V gene's germline CDR1 is SGHNT and CDR2 YYREEE (reference sequence). The CDR3 spells CASSFGAEQGYGYTF. The CDR3, as DNA: TGTGCCAGCAGCTTCGGGGCTGAGCAGGGCTATGGCTACACCTTC.

This clone was recorded only once. This chain connects TRBV19 to TRBJ1-5; 7 bases fit TRBD1. J lost 2 bases, V lost 7 bases, and 5 bases had no gene match. The germline CDR1 and CDR2 sequences are LNHDA and SQIVND (reference sequence). The CDR3 loop spans 14 amino acids. CDR3 loop: CASIETGRNQPQHF. The CDR3 DNA reads as TGTGCCAGTATTGAGACAGGGCGCAATCAGCCCCAGCATTTT.

The chain uses TRBV5-4 and TRBJ1-1, with D maybe TRBD1 (5 bases). V was pared by 0 bases and J by 3 bases, with 18 bases between. Germline V lookup: CDR1 SGHNT, CDR2 YYREEE (reference sequence). The CDR3 has 17 amino acids. CDR3 in DNA: TGTGCCAGCAGCTTGGACATCTTTAACTCGGGGGACACTGAAGCTTTCTTT. It yields the protein CASSLDIFNSGDTEAFF.

The CDR3 loop reads CASSEDRRGKKFF. CDR3 coding DNA: TGCGCCAGCAGTGAGGACAGAAGGGGGAAGAAGTTCTTC. The rearrangement uses TRBV10-2 and TRBJ2-1; D possibly corresponds to TRBD1 (6 bases). CDR1 and CDR2 (germline): WSHSY, SAAADI. V was shortened by 2 bases and J by 14 bases, with 16 bases between the two germline ends. There are 13 residues in the CDR3.